The source of this T cell receptor beta chain is a study of early T cells in non-severe SARS-CoV-2 infection. At the level of the study: Sequenced bulk RNA came from whole blood that was unsorted, and chains were unpaired.

This CDR3 has 24 residues. V gave up 5 bases and J gave up 3 bases, with 41 bases separating them. CDR1 WNHNN and CDR2 SYGVQD come from the germline V gene (reference sequence). Regarding the study as a whole: Anti-spike CD8 responses were favored in VDJdb matching, and private and CD4 specificities were missed.

This clonotype was picked up a small number of times. Antigen: not known. Individual cDNA molecules received unique molecular identifiers. TCRdb redid the calling of the 5' RACE reads with MiXCR, one entry per CDR3 protein. The sample consists of roughly 60,000 distinct CDR3 sequences, roughly an eighth of them appearing once. This receptor was obtained from an adult who was a healthcare worker with PCR-confirmed SARS-CoV-2 infection or an uninfected control (not recorded which). Source material: whole blood. The chain has TRBV10-1 and TRBJ2-4; D tentatively reads TRBD1 or TRBD2 (7 bases each). CDR3 coding DNA: TGCGCCAGCAGTACGCTGAAGACAGGGCTAGGGGGAGGGTGGCAGGCCACCTTCAAAAACATTCAGTACTTC. Translation: CASSTLKTGLGGGWQATFKNIQYF.